The present T cell receptor (beta chain) was sequenced within a study of blood T cell repertoires in COVID-19. Study summary: Acute-phase and convalescent COVID-19 samples originated in the United States, Italy and Spain.

This CDR3 has 15 amino acids. The germline V gene encodes CDR1 LGHDT and CDR2 YNNKEL (reference sequence). Germline trimming cut 0 bases from V and 4 bases from J; bases unmatched to any gene: 2. Only in-frame clones appear in the TCRdb table, and some are missing; sequencing was by immunoSEQ multiplex PCR. The table lists approximately 350,000 clones, 83% of them singletons. This receptor was obtained from a man aged 25-45 years with active or convalescent COVID-19. This sequence joins TRBV3-1 (or the pseudogene TRBV3-2) and TRBJ2-3; 9 positions agree with TRBD2. The sample was peripheral blood. This chain's CDR3 is CASSQDERGADTQYF. For the CDR3, the DNA is TGTGCCAGCAGCCAAGACGAGCGGGGGGCAGATACGCAGTATTTT.